This record covers a single T cell receptor beta chain. Its antigen remains unidentified. One junction end does not reproduce the germline sequence, and a read error may be involved. The data originate from a study of blood T cells in healthy people across ages. Looking at the study overall: Template-switching capture recovered about one barcoded beta molecule per two T cells.

General observations from the study: Per million T cells, TCR beta diversity dropped about linearly as age rose. Naive CD4+ cell counts and diversity both ran higher in long-lived than in aged donors.

The use of a sample-barcoded 5' primer and a J-beta primer mix characterized a second PCR of roughly 7 to 11 cycles. Unique molecular identifiers of 12 random nucleotides labeled each cDNA. TCRdb recomputed calls from the 5' RACE reads with MiXCR, one row per CDR3 protein. The sample has some 1.5 million distinct CDR3 sequences, about 28% seen once. The CDR3 contains 15 residues. Germline lookup yields CDR1 MGHRA and CDR2 YSYEKL. The rearrangement links TRBV4-1 to TRBJ2-3; 7 nucleotides match TRBD2. The receptor comes from a woman younger than 45 in good health. Sequenced material: blood. The CDR3 is CASGQDDGGRYTQYF. The CDR3 DNA reads as TGCGCCAGCGGCCAAGATGATGGCGGGAGATATACGCAGTATTTT.